This TCR beta chain is from a study of CD4+ T cells in melanoma. Study findings and constraints: Reportedly, melanoma neoantigen-specific CD4+ T cells showed varied differentiation states.

Per the germline V gene, CDR1 is SNHLY and CDR2 is FYNNEI. This CDR3 spans 14 amino acids. V was pared by 3 bases and J by 5 bases, with 14 bases between. The data were produced by immunoSEQ multiplex PCR, yet TCRdb's version contains in-frame clones alone and is incomplete. The table has about 10,000 clones, about three quarters seen once. A word on this clone: Antigen unknown.

The sequenced sample was cells from a culture (not recorded whether cultured in vitro). This TCR was sampled from a human donor with melanoma. The chain links TRBV2 to TRBJ2-7; tentative D call: TRBD1 (6 bases). This CDR3 is CASSDYFSGDEQYF. The CDR3 coding sequence is TGTGCCAGCAGTGATTATTTCTCAGGGGACGAGCAGTACTTC.